These 17 T cell receptor beta chains were all obtained from the same sample, sequenced in a study of shared clonotypes between healthy human individuals. Sequenced by immunoSEQ multiplex PCR; TCRdb stores in-frame clones only, minus some. The sample has about 610,000 clones, about 96% seen once. The sample consisted of naive CD4+ T cells sorted from blood. The subset denotes: CD45RA+ positively selected. These receptors came from a woman in her twenties or thirties in good health.

This clone was observed once. CDR3 bases: TGTGCCAGCAGCCGACTGACTAGCGGGAGGAGGGAGCAGTACTTC. Translating gives CASSRLTSGRREQYF. The chain employs TRBV6-5 and TRBJ2-5; 13 positions match TRBD2. CDR3 size: 15 residues. V lost 6 bases and J lost 11; bases outside the gene matches: 12. Germline V gene lookup returns CDR1 MNHEY and CDR2 SVGAGI.

The chain combines TRBV27 with TRBJ2-3, with 10 bases aligning to TRBD2. The CDR3 consists of 15 residues. V shed 6 bases and J 6 bases; nucleotides not matched to a gene: 9. Germline V gene data show CDR1 as MNHEY and CDR2 as SMNVEV (reference sequence). CDR3 region: CASRLSGRAVDTQYF. Written as DNA, the CDR3 is TGTGCCAGCAGGCTAAGCGGGAGGGCCGTTGATACGCAGTATTTT.

V gene TRBV5-8 combines with J gene TRBJ1-4; 9 nucleotides match TRBD1. The CDR3 length is 13 residues. The V gene end was trimmed by 5 bases and the J gene end by 14 bases; junction bases not matched to a gene: 10. Germline V CDR1 and CDR2: SGHTS, YDEGEE. CDR3 loop: CASRYSGTGRLFF. As DNA, the CDR3 is TGTGCCAGCAGATACTCCGGGACAGGGAGGCTGTTTTTT.

The chain uses TRBV19 and TRBJ1-5; 8 bases agree with TRBD1. Losses at the gene ends were 4 bases for V and 6 bases for J; bases not matched to a gene: 5. This CDR3 has 14 residues. The V gene's germline CDR1 is LNHDA and CDR2 SQIVND (reference sequence). Here the CDR3 reads CASSNTGGPQPQHF. The DNA for the CDR3 is TGTGCCAGTAGTAACACAGGGGGGCCTCAGCCCCAGCATTTT.

The chain combines TRBV6-6 with TRBJ2-5; D tentatively reads TRBD1 or TRBD2 (7 bases each). The V and J ends lost 4 bases and 4 bases respectively, with 19 bases between them. Germline lookup yields CDR1 MNHNY and CDR2 SVGAGI (reference sequence). This CDR3 spans 16 amino acids. CDR3 DNA sequence: TGTGCCAGCAGTTCCCGACAGGGCGCTAGCGGAGAGACCCAGTACTTC. Amino acid sequence: CASSSRQGASGETQYF.

The CDR3 loop is CASSPGQNQPQHF. In nucleotides, the CDR3 is TGTGCCAGCTCACCCGGACAGAACCAGCCCCAGCATTTT. J is TRBJ1-5 and V is TRBV18; D may be TRBD1 (6 bases). The CDR3 length is 13 residues. CDR1 is KGHSH, CDR2 LQKENI, per germline. Trimming took off 3 bases at V and 7 bases at J, with 10 bases between the two ends.

This rearrangement joins TRBV5-1 to TRBJ1-1; 8 bases line up with TRBD1. CDR3 length: 15 residues. J gave up 1 base and V 4 bases, and 6 bases lay outside the gene matches. Germline CDR1 is SGHRS and CDR2 is YFSETQ. CDR3 coding DNA: TGCGCCAGCAGCAGAACCGGGACAGGGAACACTGAAGCTTTCTTT. It yields the protein CASSRTGTGNTEAFF. Full variable domain (remainder filled in from reference TRBV5-1 and TRBJ1-1): KAGVTQTPRYLIKTRGQQVTLSCSPISGHRSVSWYQQTPGQGLQFLFEYFSETQRNKGNFPGRFSGRQFSNSRSEMNVSTLELGDSALYLCASSRTGTGNTEAFFGQGTRLTVV.

The V and J genes are TRBV4-2 and TRBJ2-2; 13 nucleotides line up with TRBD2. Germline CDR1 reads LGHNA; CDR2 reads YNFKEQ. The junction had 6 bases not matched to a gene; V was cut back by 4 bases and J by 7 bases. The CDR3 loop spans 16 amino acids. CDR3 loop: CASSLGLAGAVGELFF. DNA for the CDR3: TGTGCCAGCAGCCTCGGACTAGCGGGAGCTGTCGGGGAGCTGTTTTTT.

The chain combines TRBV30 with TRBJ1-1; maybe TRBD1 (6 bases). Germline V CDR1 and CDR2: GTSNPN, SVGIG (reference sequence). This CDR3 spans 14 amino acids. The V end lost 4 bases, the J end lost 1 base, and 13 bases lay between the germline ends. CDR3 region: CAWIKETGNTEAFF. CDR3 in DNA: TGTGCCTGGATTAAGGAGACAGGGAACACTGAAGCTTTCTTT. Full variable domain (outside the CDR3, taken from reference TRBV30 and TRBJ1-1): SQTIHQWPATLVQPVGSPLSLECTVEGTSNPNLYWYRQAAGRGLQLLFYSVGIGQISSEVPQNLSASRPQDRQFILSSKKLLLSDSGFYLCAWIKETGNTEAFFGQGTRLTVV.

The J gene is TRBJ2-7, the V gene TRBV18, with TRBD1 identical over 7 bases. The CDR3 loop spans 14 amino acids. The junction had 3 bases not matched to a gene; V was cut back by 4 bases and J by 0 bases. Per the germline V gene, CDR1 is KGHSH and CDR2 is LQKENI. The CDR3 spells CASSLGQDSYEQYF. DNA of the CDR3: TGTGCCAGCTCACTAGGACAGGACTCCTACGAGCAGTACTTC.

The chain recombines TRBV19 with TRBJ2-1; 12 bases align to TRBD2. V lost 3 bases and J lost 6; bases outside the gene matches: 12. There are 18 residues in the CDR3. CDR1 is LNHDA and CDR2 is SQIVND in the germline V gene (reference sequence). The CDR3, as DNA: TGTGCCAGTAGTATGGATCCCCCAGGACTAGCGGGAATCAATGAGCAGTTCTTC. Its translation is CASSMDPPGLAGINEQFF.

The chain joins TRBV5-1 to TRBJ2-1; the match to TRBD2 covers 14 bases. CDR1 and CDR2 (germline): SGHRS, YFSETQ. The ends lost 0 bases at V and 10 bases at J; junction bases unmatched: 6. The length of the CDR3 is 16 residues. The CDR3 nucleotides read TGCGCCAGCAGCTTGGAGGGACTAGCGGGAGCTCGAGAGCAGTTCTTC. Protein product: CASSLEGLAGAREQFF.

The chain is built from TRBV7-9 and TRBJ2-7; D is possibly TRBD2 (6 bases). V was clipped by 1 base and J by 2 bases, with 15 bases between them. Germline V gene data show CDR1 as SEHNR and CDR2 as FQNEAQ (reference sequence). There are 16 residues in the CDR3. The CDR3 loop is CASSLERGLSPYEQYF. CDR3 nucleotides: TGTGCCAGCAGCTTAGAACGGGGACTTAGCCCCTACGAGCAGTACTTC.

This clone was counted a few times. This sequence joins TRBV2 and TRBJ2-6; TRBD1 aligns across 8 bases. Germline lookup yields CDR1 SNHLY and CDR2 FYNNEI. The CDR3 consists of 18 residues. Trimming at V came to 1 base and at J to 0 bases, leaving 5 bases not matched to a gene. The CDR3 protein is CASSEEGQAYSGANVLTF. The CDR3 DNA reads TGTGCCAGCAGTGAAGAGGGACAGGCTTACTCTGGGGCCAACGTCCTGACTTTC.

This rearrangement joins TRBV5-6 to TRBJ2-3; D not certain. CDR1 is SGHDT and CDR2 is YYEEEE in the germline V gene. The CDR3 is 14 residues long. The V end lost 4 bases, the J end lost 1 base, and 10 bases lay between the germline ends. The CDR3 nucleotides read TGTGCCAGCAGCGCCCGTAGACGCACAGATACGCAGTATTTT. As protein: CASSARRRTDTQYF. Full variable domain (missing parts from reference TRBV5-6 and TRBJ2-3): DAGVTQSPTHLIKTRGQQVTLRCSPKSGHDTVSWYQQALGQGPQFIFQYYEEEERQRGNFPDRFSGHQFPNYSSELNVNALLLGDSALYLCASSARRRTDTQYFGPGTRLTVL.

The chain is built from TRBV28 and TRBJ2-7; TRBD2 agrees at 11 bases. CDR3 length: 17 residues. J was trimmed by 3 bases and V by 3 bases; bases with no gene match: 10. Germline-derived CDR1 and CDR2 are MDHEN and SYDVKM. CDR3 in amino acids: CASSFGLAGVDIYEQYF. DNA of the CDR3: TGTGCCAGCAGTTTTGGACTAGCGGGCGTCGATATCTACGAGCAGTACTTC.

The CDR3 coding sequence is TGTGCCAGCAGGACTACTACTTCCTATGGCTACACCTTC. Its translation: CASRTTTSYGYTF. The J gene is TRBJ1-2, the V gene TRBV28, with D unresolved. From germline, CDR1 is MDHEN and CDR2 SYDVKM. The CDR3 length is 13 residues. The V end was cut by 6 bases, the J end by 4 bases, with 12 bases between.